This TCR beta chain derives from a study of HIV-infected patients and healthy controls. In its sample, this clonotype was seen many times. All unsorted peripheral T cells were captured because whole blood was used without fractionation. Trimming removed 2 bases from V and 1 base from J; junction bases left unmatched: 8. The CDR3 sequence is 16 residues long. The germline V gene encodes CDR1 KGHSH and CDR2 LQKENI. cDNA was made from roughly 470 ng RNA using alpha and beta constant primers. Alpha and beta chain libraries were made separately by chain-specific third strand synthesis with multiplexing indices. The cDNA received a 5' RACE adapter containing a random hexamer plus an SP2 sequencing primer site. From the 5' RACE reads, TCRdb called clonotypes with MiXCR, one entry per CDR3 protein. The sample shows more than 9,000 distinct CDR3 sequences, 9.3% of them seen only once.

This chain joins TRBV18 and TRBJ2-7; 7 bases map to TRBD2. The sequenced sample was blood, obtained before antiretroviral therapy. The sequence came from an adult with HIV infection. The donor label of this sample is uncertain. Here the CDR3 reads CASSPNRGRGSYEQYF. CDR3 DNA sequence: TGTGCCAGCTCACCAAACCGCGGGAGAGGATCCTACGAGCAGTACTTC.